Below are 32 T cell receptor beta chains sequenced from a single sample in a study of blood T cell repertoires in COVID-19. This table comes from immunoSEQ multiplex PCR, and its TCRdb copy is limited to in-frame clones, with some not included. Here the sample spans approximately 120,000 clones, around 80% being singletons. The material sequenced was peripheral blood. Receptor source: a human donor in a cohort sampled during active or convalescent COVID-19.

This clone was recorded only once. V gene TRBV9 combines with J gene TRBJ2-1; 13 nucleotides line up with TRBD2. Trimming cost V 4 bases and J 6 bases; bases outside gene matches: 7. Looked up from germline, CDR1 is SGDLS and CDR2 is YYNGEE. This CDR3 has 16 residues. CDR3 bases: TGTGCCAGCAGCCCTACTAGCGGGGGGGGTGGCAATGAGCAGTTCTTC. This sequence encodes CASSPTSGGGGNEQFF.

The rearrangement uses TRBV29-1 and TRBJ2-3, with 10 nucleotides matching TRBD1. Germline CDR1 reads SQVTM; CDR2 reads ANQGSEA. J lost 3 bases, V lost 6 bases, and 3 bases had no gene match. This CDR3 has 13 amino acids. The DNA for the CDR3 is TGCAGCGTGGGACAGGGGAAGACAGATACGCAGTATTTT. Encoded protein: CSVGQGKTDTQYF.

This sequence joins TRBV28 and TRBJ2-7; D not certain. Per the germline V gene, CDR1 is MDHEN and CDR2 is SYDVKM. The V and J ends lost 3 bases and 4 bases respectively, with 7 bases between them. This CDR3 spans 12 amino acids. The CDR3 DNA reads as TGTGCCAGCAGTTTCCTAGGATACGAGCAGTACTTC. Its protein product is CASSFLGYEQYF. Full variable domain (rest looked up from reference TRBV28 and TRBJ2-7): DVKVTQSSRYLVKRTGEKVFLECVQDMDHENMFWYRQDPGLGLRLIYFSYDVKMKEKGDIPEGYSVSREKKERFSLILESASTNQTSMYLCASSFLGYEQYFGPGTRLTVT.

The chain uses TRBV9 and TRBJ1-5; the D gene is possibly TRBD1 (5 bases). The CDR3 loop spans 16 amino acids. V was clipped by 4 bases and J by 2 bases, with 16 bases between them. Germline V gene sequence: CDR1 SGDLS, CDR2 YYNGEE. The chain's CDR3 is CASSRGRGDGNQPQHF. Here the CDR3 DNA reads TGTGCCAGCAGCCGGGGGAGAGGGGACGGCAATCAGCCCCAGCATTTT.

This clone came up a few times. The chain couples TRBV9 to TRBJ2-1; TRBD1 might be the D (6 bases). The V gene lost 3 bases and the J gene lost 8 bases, with 15 bases spanning the gap. The CDR3 runs 14 residues. CDR1 is SGDLS and CDR2 is YYNGEE in the germline V gene. CDR3 sequence (DNA): TGTGCCAGCAGCGCTCAGGGGTTTGGCGATGAGCAGTTCTTC. Amino acids: CASSAQGFGDEQFF.

The chain employs TRBV15 and TRBJ2-1, with TRBD1 matching 7 bases. Germline V gene sequence: CDR1 LNHNV, CDR2 YYDKDF (reference sequence). This CDR3 contains 15 residues. V shed 1 base, J shed 4 bases, and the junction held 4 bases outside the gene matches. The CDR3 DNA sequence: TGTGCCACCAGCAGAGCGAGGGGGCTTTACAATGAGCAGTTCTTC. This translates into CATSRARGLYNEQFF.

The V call is TRBV5-5, the J call TRBJ2-3; 7 nucleotides agree with TRBD2. Germline CDR1 reads SGHKS; CDR2 reads YYEKEE (reference sequence). The CDR3 spans 15 residues. Unmatched junction bases numbered 4, after V lost 1 base and J lost 2 bases. The CDR3 sequence: CASSLPSGTTDTQYF. CDR3 coding DNA: TGTGCCAGCAGCTTGCCCAGCGGGACCACAGATACGCAGTATTTT.

The V and J genes are TRBV5-1 and TRBJ2-7, with D perhaps matching TRBD2 (5 bases). The CDR3 sequence is 15 residues long. The V and J ends lost 3 bases and 0 bases respectively, with 13 bases between them. The germline CDR1 and CDR2 sequences are SGHRS and YFSETQ. The CDR3 region is CASSWPGESSYEQYF. The CDR3 nucleotides are TGCGCCAGCAGCTGGCCTGGGGAGAGCTCCTACGAGCAGTACTTC.

The CDR3 sequence: CASGSMGTDTQYF. The CDR3, as DNA: TGTGCCAGTGGGAGTATGGGCACAGATACGCAGTATTTT. The genes are TRBV19 and TRBJ2-3, with D tentatively TRBD2 (5 bases). The V gene lost 8 bases and the J gene lost 1 base, with 10 bases spanning the gap. This CDR3 contains 13 residues. Germline CDR1 LNHDA, CDR2 SQIVND (reference sequence). Complete variable domain (other parts from reference TRBV19 and TRBJ2-3): DGGITQSPKYLFRKEGQNVTLSCEQNLNHDAMYWYRQDPGQGLRLIYYSQIVNDFQKGDIAEGYSVSREKKESFPLTVTSAQKNPTAFYLCASGSMGTDTQYFGPGTRLTVL.

The V call is TRBV4-3, the J call TRBJ1-2; D ambiguous. V was cut by 2 bases and J by 7 bases, with 14 bases left in between. The length of the CDR3 is 14 residues. Germline V lookup: CDR1 LGHNA, CDR2 YSLEER. Here the CDR3 DNA reads TGCGCCAGCAGCCAATTACATGAGGAGGCTGGCTACACCTTC. Its protein product is CASSQLHEEAGYTF.

This clone turned up a few times. The chain carries TRBV2 and TRBJ2-3; D uncertain. Germline V gene sequence: CDR1 SNHLY, CDR2 FYNNEI. V lost 4 bases to trimming and J lost 5 bases, with 10 bases between them. CDR3 length: 13 amino acids. Here the CDR3 reads CASSARTEDTQYF. The CDR3 nucleotides are TGTGCCAGCAGTGCTAGAACGGAAGATACGCAGTATTTT.

This clone was seen only once. This chain uses TRBV5-4 with TRBJ2-1; tentative D call: TRBD2 (7 bases). The CDR3 extends over 16 amino acids. Germline CDR1 reads SGHNT; CDR2 reads YYREEE (reference sequence). V dropped 2 bases and J dropped 8 bases, with 20 bases sitting between them. The CDR3 nucleotides read TGTGCCAGCAGCTTCTGGAGGGGGGGTAGCGGCGATGAGCAGTTCTTC. Encoded protein: CASSFWRGGSGDEQFF.

This clone is a singleton in its sample. V usage is TRBV7-9 and J usage is TRBJ2-5, with 9 bases lining up with TRBD1. The germline V gene encodes CDR1 SEHNR and CDR2 FQNEAQ (reference sequence). V lost 2 bases, J lost 9 bases, and 7 bases stayed unmatched. The CDR3 covers 14 residues. The CDR3: CASSLPGQGSPQYF. The CDR3 DNA reads as TGTGCCAGCAGCTTACCGGGACAGGGTAGTCCCCAGTACTTC. Full variable domain (outside the CDR3, taken from reference TRBV7-9 and TRBJ2-5): DTGVSQNPRHKITKRGQNVTFRCDPISEHNRLYWYRQTLGQGPEFLTYFQNEAQLEKSRLLSDRFSAERPKGSFSTLEIQRTEQGDSAMYLCASSLPGQGSPQYFGPGTRLLVL.

This clone appeared once. The chain has TRBV2 and TRBJ2-7; maybe TRBD1 (5 bases). This CDR3 region has 14 residues. The V and J ends lost 7 bases and 4 bases respectively, with 17 bases between them. Germline CDR1 reads SNHLY; CDR2 reads FYNNEI. Here the CDR3 reads CASKGSHTIYEQYF. The CDR3 nucleotides are TGTGCCAGCAAGGGGTCCCACACCATTTACGAGCAGTACTTC.

This clone was detected only a few times. The CDR3, as DNA: TGTGCCAGCTCACCATTGGGGGAGGTTTTTGGCAATCAGCCCCAGCATTTT. This encodes CASSPLGEVFGNQPQHF. The chain uses TRBV18 and TRBJ1-5, with D maybe TRBD1 (5 bases). The germline V gene encodes CDR1 KGHSH and CDR2 LQKENI. V was cut by 2 bases and J by 2 bases, with 16 bases left in between. There are 17 residues in the CDR3.

The chain recombines TRBV25-1 with TRBJ2-7, with TRBD2 identical over 14 bases. The CDR3 runs 18 residues. Per germline, CDR1 MGHDK and CDR2 SYGVNS. Trimming cost V 2 bases and J 4 bases; bases outside gene matches: 10. This chain's CDR3 is CASSEMGLGLAGEYEQYF. The CDR3 DNA sequence: TGTGCCAGCAGTGAAATGGGCTTGGGACTAGCGGGAGAATACGAGCAGTACTTC.

The rearrangement links TRBV19 to TRBJ2-1, with 9 bases aligning to TRBD1. The junction had 9 bases not matched to a gene; V was cut back by 6 bases and J by 3 bases. The germline V gene encodes CDR1 LNHDA and CDR2 SQIVND (reference sequence). The CDR3 runs 16 residues. The CDR3 region is CASSHIPGQGYNEQFF. The CDR3 region has the DNA TGTGCCAGTAGCCATATACCGGGACAGGGCTACAATGAGCAGTTCTTC.

This clone has a single count. The chain couples TRBV7-9 to TRBJ2-5; 8 nucleotides line up with TRBD1. CDR3 size: 14 residues. J gave up 4 bases and V 5 bases, and 6 bases lay outside the gene matches. Germline CDR1 is SEHNR and CDR2 is FQNEAQ (reference sequence). CDR3 region: CASSGEDRAETQYF. Here the CDR3 DNA reads TGTGCCAGCAGCGGCGAGGACAGGGCAGAGACCCAGTACTTC. The full variable domain, its missing parts supplied by reference TRBV7-9 and TRBJ2-5, is DTGVSQNPRHKITKRGQNVTFRCDPISEHNRLYWYRQTLGQGPEFLTYFQNEAQLEKSRLLSDRFSAERPKGSFSTLEIQRTEQGDSAMYLCASSGEDRAETQYFGPGTRLLVL.

CDR3 loop: CASSEGRSTEQYF. CDR3 nucleotides: TGCGCCAGCAGTGAGGGGAGGTCTACCGAGCAGTACTTC. J is TRBJ2-7 and V is TRBV10-1, with a tentative D call TRBD2 (6 bases). V was shortened by 2 bases and J by 6 bases, with 11 bases between the two germline ends. The CDR3 is made up of 13 amino acids. CDR1 and CDR2 (germline): WNHNN, SYGVQD (reference sequence).

V and J are TRBV11-2 and TRBJ2-7; D ambiguous. V gave up 3 bases and J gave up 6 bases, with 9 bases separating them. Germline V lookup: CDR1 SGHAT, CDR2 FQNNGV. The CDR3 length is 12 residues. The CDR3 DNA reads as TGTGCCAGCAGCTTTCTCGTAGCCGAGCAGTACTTC. It translates to CASSFLVAEQYF.

This clone is a singleton in its sample. This chain links TRBV6-5 with TRBJ2-1, with 7 bases lining up with TRBD2. With V trimmed by 7 bases and J by 7 bases, 13 bases remained unmatched. Germline CDR1 is MNHEY and CDR2 is SVGAGI. CDR3 size: 15 residues. CDR3 amino acids: CASTPPEAGRNEQFF. CDR3 DNA: TGTGCCAGCACCCCCCCGGAAGCGGGAAGAAATGAGCAGTTCTTC.

This chain uses TRBV4-3 with TRBJ2-7; no reliable D call. Trimming left V 3 bases short and J 0 bases short, with 15 bases between. Per the germline V gene, CDR1 is LGHNA and CDR2 is YSLEER. CDR3 length equals 16 residues. CDR3 loop: CASSHDGSLPSYEQYF. The CDR3, as DNA: TGCGCCAGCAGCCATGATGGCTCCCTCCCCTCCTACGAGCAGTACTTC.

V is TRBV3-1 (or the pseudogene TRBV3-2) and J is TRBJ1-2; D is possibly TRBD1 (6 bases). V was pared by 3 bases and J by 3 bases, with 14 bases between. Germline CDR1 reads LGHDT; CDR2 reads YNNKEL (reference sequence). This CDR3 is 15 amino acids long. CDR3 nucleotide sequence: TGTGCCAGCAGCCACCTCGGGGGGGCGGACTATGGCTACACCTTC. Encoded protein: CASSHLGGADYGYTF.

The gene calls are TRBV7-9 and TRBJ2-2; 7 positions match TRBD1. This CDR3 is built from 15 residues. V was pared by 6 bases and J by 0 bases, with 4 bases of the junction left unmatched. Per the germline V gene, CDR1 is SEHNR and CDR2 is FQNEAQ (reference sequence). The CDR3 here is CASRPGTANTGELFF. The CDR3 DNA reads TGTGCCAGCAGGCCTGGGACAGCGAACACCGGGGAGCTGTTTTTT.

The chain links TRBV5-6 to TRBJ1-6, with 10 bases lining up with TRBD1. The germline V gene has CDR1 SGHDT and CDR2 YYEEEE. The CDR3 length is 15 residues. The V and J ends lost 5 bases and 6 bases, in that order; junction bases with no gene match: 5. Written as DNA, the CDR3 is TGTGCCAGCAGGCCCGGACAGGGGGTTAATTCACCCCTCCACTTT. Amino acids: CASRPGQGVNSPLHF.

The V and J genes are TRBV11-2 and TRBJ2-3, with 7 bases identical to TRBD2. This CDR3 is built from 15 residues. Germline lookup yields CDR1 SGHAT and CDR2 FQNNGV. The V segment lost 3 bases and the J segment 3 bases; nucleotides outside the gene matches: 6. The CDR3 loop is CASSLGAGQTDTQYF. CDR3 sequence (DNA): TGTGCCAGCAGCTTGGGAGCGGGGCAAACAGATACGCAGTATTTT.

This rearrangement joins TRBV7-8 to TRBJ2-3, with 8 bases fitting TRBD2. The CDR3 runs to 17 residues. Trimming took 5 bases from V and 2 from J; bases not matched to a gene: 12. The germline CDR1 and CDR2 sequences are SGHVS and FQNEAQ. The CDR3 sequence: CASSPPRTSGPTDTQYF. The CDR3 bases are TGTGCCAGCAGCCCCCCCCGCACTAGCGGACCCACAGATACGCAGTATTTT.

The chain uses TRBV18 and TRBJ2-7; D is ambiguous. Trimming took 3 bases from V and 3 from J, leaving 6 bases between them. The CDR3 contains 12 residues. The germline CDR1 and CDR2 sequences are KGHSH and LQKENI. The CDR3 DNA reads as TGTGCCAGCTCACCTGAGCGCTACGAGCAGTACTTC. It encodes CASSPERYEQYF. The whole variable domain, remainder taken from reference TRBV18 and TRBJ2-7, is NAGVMQNPRHLVRRRGQEARLRCSPMKGHSHVYWYRQLPEEGLKFMVYLQKENIIDESGMPKERFSAEFPKEGPSILRIQQVVRGDSAAYFCASSPERYEQYFGPGTRLTVT.

The CDR3 loop is CASTKRGGHEQFF. For the CDR3, the DNA is TGTGCCAGCACCAAGCGGGGGGGCCATGAGCAGTTCTTC. The chain recombines TRBV3-1 (or the pseudogene TRBV3-2) with TRBJ2-1; 10 positions agree with TRBD2. Germline V gene lookup returns CDR1 LGHDT and CDR2 YNNKEL (reference sequence). V was pared by 7 bases and J by 8 bases, with 5 bases of the junction left unmatched. The CDR3 covers 13 residues.

The chain links TRBV27 to TRBJ2-3, with D possibly being TRBD2 (6 bases). V was pared by 4 bases and J by 2 bases, with 10 bases between. CDR1 and CDR2 from the germline V gene are MNHEY and SMNVEV (reference sequence). This CDR3 comprises 14 residues. The CDR3 is CASSYLADTDTQYF. CDR3 sequence (DNA): TGTGCCAGCAGTTACTTAGCGGACACAGATACGCAGTATTTT.

The chain links TRBV11-2 to TRBJ2-3; TRBD2 matches 13 bases. Losses at the gene ends were 1 base for V and 2 bases for J; bases not matched to a gene: 6. CDR3 length: 18 residues. Germline V lookup: CDR1 SGHAT, CDR2 FQNNGV. The CDR3 here is CASSLGGLAGSPTDTQYF. The DNA for the CDR3 is TGTGCCAGCAGCTTAGGGGGACTAGCGGGGTCCCCCACAGATACGCAGTATTTT. Full variable domain (missing parts from reference TRBV11-2 and TRBJ2-3): EAGVAQSPRYKIIEKRQSVAFWCNPISGHATLYWYQQILGQGPKLLIQFQNNGVVDDSQLPKDRFSAERLKGVDSTLKIQPAKLEDSAVYLCASSLGGLAGSPTDTQYFGPGTRLTVL.

The rearrangement joins TRBV7-6 to TRBJ2-1; D is perhaps TRBD1 (6 bases). The ends were cut back, 4 bases at V and 5 bases at J, with 15 bases in the middle. The CDR3 totals 15 residues. CDR1 and CDR2 from the germline V gene are SGHVS and FNYEAQ. CDR3 loop: CASSYDRSSNNEQFF. The CDR3 DNA reads as TGTGCCAGCAGCTATGACAGGTCTTCTAACAATGAGCAGTTCTTC.